This T cell receptor (beta chain) appears in the sequencing data of a study of regulatory T cells in long-lasting Graves disease. Notes on the study in general: Tissue studied was limited to peripheral blood, excluding thyroid tissue.

V was pared by 7 bases and J by 1 base, with 10 bases between. The germline V gene encodes CDR1 SNHLY and CDR2 FYNNEI. The CDR3 extends over 13 amino acids. Building of the TCR beta libraries involved iRepertoire HTBI primers and Arm-PCR of CDR3 regions. Via MiXCR, TCRdb re-called the multiplex PCR reads, giving one row per CDR3 protein. Here the sample spans around 400,000 distinct CDR3 sequences, around 20% being singletons. The time point: persistent/refractory GD, antithyroid drugs over 5 years with positive TRAb. RNA extracted from PBMCs served as the sequencing template. Those enrolled as patients came out of an endocrinology department in Xi'an, China. Comments on this clonotype: What it binds is unknown.

The sequence came from a female donor with Graves disease. The input for sequencing was peripheral blood mononuclear cells (PBMCs), taken when the disease was refractory, from a patient treated with antithyroid drugs. J is TRBJ1-1 and V is TRBV2; a weak D match, TRBD1 (6 bases). In DNA form, the CDR3 reads TGTGCCAGCATCCCGGACAGGAACACTGAAGCTTTCTTT. Its translation: CASIPDRNTEAFF. Based on the CDR3 plus reference TRBV2 and TRBJ1-1, the full variable domain is EPEVTQTPSHQVTQMGQEVILRCVPISNHLYFYWYRQILGQKVEFLVSFYNNEISEKSEIFDDQFSVERPDGSNFTLKIRSTKLEDSAMYFCASIPDRNTEAFFGQGTRLTVV.